The T cell receptor (beta chain) under discussion was sequenced for a study of T cells in localized non-small cell lung cancer. TCRdb keeps only in-frame clones here, not all; method: immunoSEQ multiplex PCR. The sample holds around 8,000 clones, approximately 90% seen once. About this clone itself: What it binds is not known.

Study observations and caveats: Sequencing, confined to only one tumor region, leaves heterogeneity possible. Of the tissues analyzed, uninvolved adjacent lung showed maximal T cell clonality, greater than tumor.

The V gene's germline CDR1 is DFQATT and CDR2 SNEGSKA (reference sequence). The CDR3 is 11 amino acids. Deletions cut 2 bases from V and 6 bases from J, with 6 bases between. The source is a male donor at least 60 years old with stage II lung adenocarcinoma. Sequenced here: peripheral blood mononuclear cells, sampled before any cancer treatment. The gene calls are TRBV20-1 and TRBJ2-3; unclear D gene. The CDR3 spells CSARLVDTQYF. CDR3 bases: TGCAGTGCTAGACTCGTGGATACGCAGTATTTT.